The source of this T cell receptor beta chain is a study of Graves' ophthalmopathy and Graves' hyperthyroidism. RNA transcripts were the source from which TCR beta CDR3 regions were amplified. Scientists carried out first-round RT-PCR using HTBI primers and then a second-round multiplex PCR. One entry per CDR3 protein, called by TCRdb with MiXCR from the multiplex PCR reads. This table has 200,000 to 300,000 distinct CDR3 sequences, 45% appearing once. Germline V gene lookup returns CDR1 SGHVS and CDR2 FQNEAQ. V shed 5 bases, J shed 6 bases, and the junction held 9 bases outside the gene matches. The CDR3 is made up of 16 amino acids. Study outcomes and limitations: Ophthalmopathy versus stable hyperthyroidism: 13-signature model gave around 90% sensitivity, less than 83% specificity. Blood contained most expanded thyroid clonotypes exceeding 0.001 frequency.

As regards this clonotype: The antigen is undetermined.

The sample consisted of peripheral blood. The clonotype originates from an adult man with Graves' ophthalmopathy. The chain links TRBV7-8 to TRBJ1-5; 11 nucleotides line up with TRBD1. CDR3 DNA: TGTGCCAGCAGCACTTTAGGACAGGGGGCTCGTCAGCCCCAGCATTTT. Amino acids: CASSTLGQGARQPQHF.